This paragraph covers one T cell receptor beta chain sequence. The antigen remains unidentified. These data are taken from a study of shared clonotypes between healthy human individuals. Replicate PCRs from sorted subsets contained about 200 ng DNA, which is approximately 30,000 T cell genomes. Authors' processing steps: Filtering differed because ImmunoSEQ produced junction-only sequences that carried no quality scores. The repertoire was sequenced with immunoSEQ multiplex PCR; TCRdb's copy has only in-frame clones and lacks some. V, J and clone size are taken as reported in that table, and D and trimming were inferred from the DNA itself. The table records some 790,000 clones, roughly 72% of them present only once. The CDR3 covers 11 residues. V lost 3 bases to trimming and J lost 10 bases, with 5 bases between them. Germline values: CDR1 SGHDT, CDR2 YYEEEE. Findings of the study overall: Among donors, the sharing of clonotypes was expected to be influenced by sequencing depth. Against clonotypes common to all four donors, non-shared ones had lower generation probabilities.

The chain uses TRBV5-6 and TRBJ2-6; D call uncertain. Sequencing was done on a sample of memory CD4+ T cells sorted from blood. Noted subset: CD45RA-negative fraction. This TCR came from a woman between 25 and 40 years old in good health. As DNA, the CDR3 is TGTGCCAGCAGCTCCCTAAACGTCCTGACTTTC. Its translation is CASSSLNVLTF.